The 3 T cell receptor beta chains below all came from one sample that was sequenced in a study of cytomegalovirus exposure and HLA in healthy donors. With 60 Vbeta and 13 Jbeta primers, the PCR was carried out. The assay was immunoSEQ multiplex PCR, and TCRdb's table has in-frame clones only and misses some. The sample carries under 200,000 clones, about 73% recorded once. Material: PBMCs. These receptors originate from a woman aged 40 to 50 in good health and CMV-seronegative.

The gene calls are TRBV9 and TRBJ2-1; 9 nucleotides line up with TRBD1. The CDR3 runs to 16 residues. V trimming: 3 bases; J trimming: 2 bases; junction bases outside the gene matches: 6. Germline CDR1 is SGDLS and CDR2 is YYNGEE. CDR3 sequence (DNA): TGTGCCAGCAGCGATGGACAGGGGCGCCCCTACAATGAGCAGTTCTTC. Its protein is CASSDGQGRPYNEQFF.

The V call is TRBV2, the J call TRBJ1-1, with D tentatively TRBD1 (5 bases). Germline assignment: CDR1 SNHLY and CDR2 FYNNEI. Trimming took 6 bases from V and 6 from J, leaving 14 bases between them. The CDR3 contains 13 residues. This CDR3 is CASRGKWGAEAFF. The CDR3 DNA reads as TGTGCCAGCAGGGGAAAATGGGGGGCTGAAGCTTTCTTT.

CDR3 amino acids: CASSQTKNTEAFF. The CDR3 DNA follows: TGTGCCAGCAGTCAGACAAAGAACACTGAAGCTTTCTTT. The chain is built from TRBV7-9 and TRBJ1-1; no clear D gene. This CDR3 has 13 residues. The V and J ends lost 6 bases and 1 base respectively, with 9 bases between them. The germline V gene has CDR1 SEHNR and CDR2 FQNEAQ (reference sequence).